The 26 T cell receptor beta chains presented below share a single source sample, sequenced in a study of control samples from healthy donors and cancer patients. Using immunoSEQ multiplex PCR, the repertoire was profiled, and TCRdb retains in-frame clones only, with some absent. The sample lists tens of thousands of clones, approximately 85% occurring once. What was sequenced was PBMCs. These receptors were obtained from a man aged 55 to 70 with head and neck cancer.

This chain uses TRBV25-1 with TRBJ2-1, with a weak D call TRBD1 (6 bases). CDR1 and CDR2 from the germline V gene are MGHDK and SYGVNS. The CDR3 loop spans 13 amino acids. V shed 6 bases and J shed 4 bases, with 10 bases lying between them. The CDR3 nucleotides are TGTGCCAGCAGCGAACAGGGTTACAATGAGCAGTTCTTC. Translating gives CASSEQGYNEQFF.

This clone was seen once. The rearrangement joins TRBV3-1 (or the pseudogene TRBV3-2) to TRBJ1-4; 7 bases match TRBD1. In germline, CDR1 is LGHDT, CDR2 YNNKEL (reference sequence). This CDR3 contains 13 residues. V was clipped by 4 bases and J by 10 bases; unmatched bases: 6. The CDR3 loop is CASSPGGLGKLFF. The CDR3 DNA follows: TGTGCCAGCAGCCCAGGGGGTCTCGGAAAACTGTTTTTT.

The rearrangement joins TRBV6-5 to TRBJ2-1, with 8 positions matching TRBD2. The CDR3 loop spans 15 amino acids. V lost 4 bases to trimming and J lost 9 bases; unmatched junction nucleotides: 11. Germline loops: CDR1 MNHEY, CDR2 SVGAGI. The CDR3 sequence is CASSWGGAGVSEQFF. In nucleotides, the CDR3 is TGTGCCAGCAGTTGGGGCGGAGCGGGAGTGAGTGAGCAGTTCTTC.

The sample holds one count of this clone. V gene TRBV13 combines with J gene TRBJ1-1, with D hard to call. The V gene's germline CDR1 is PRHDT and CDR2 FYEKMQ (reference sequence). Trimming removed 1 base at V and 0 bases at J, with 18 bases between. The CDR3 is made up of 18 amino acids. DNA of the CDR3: TGTGCCAGCAGCTTAGCCCCTTTGGGAGCGCCGGTGAACACTGAAGCTTTCTTT. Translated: CASSLAPLGAPVNTEAFF.

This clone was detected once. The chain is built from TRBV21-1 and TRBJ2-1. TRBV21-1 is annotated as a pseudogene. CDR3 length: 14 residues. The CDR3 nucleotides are TGTGCCAGCAGCAAGGGGGGCCTTCCCAATGAGCAGTTCTTC. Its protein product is CASSKGGLPNEQFF.

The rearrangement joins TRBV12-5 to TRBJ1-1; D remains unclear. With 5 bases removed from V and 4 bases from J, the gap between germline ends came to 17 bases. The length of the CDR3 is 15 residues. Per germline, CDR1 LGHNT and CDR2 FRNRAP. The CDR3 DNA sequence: TGTGCTAGTGGTGCCTCGGTCACGCGGATCACTGAAGCTTTCTTT. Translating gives CASGASVTRITEAFF.

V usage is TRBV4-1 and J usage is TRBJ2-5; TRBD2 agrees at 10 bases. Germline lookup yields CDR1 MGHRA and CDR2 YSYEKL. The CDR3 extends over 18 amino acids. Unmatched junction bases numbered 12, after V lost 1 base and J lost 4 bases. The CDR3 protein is CASSQVLAAGGGRETQYF. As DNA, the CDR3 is TGCGCCAGCAGCCAAGTTCTGGCAGCGGGAGGGGGGCGAGAGACCCAGTACTTC.

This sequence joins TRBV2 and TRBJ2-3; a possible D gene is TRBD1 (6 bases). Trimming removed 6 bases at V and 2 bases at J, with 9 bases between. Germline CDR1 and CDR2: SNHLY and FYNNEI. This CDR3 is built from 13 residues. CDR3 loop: CASSAGVTDTQYF. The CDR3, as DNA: TGTGCCAGCAGCGCAGGGGTCACAGATACGCAGTATTTT.

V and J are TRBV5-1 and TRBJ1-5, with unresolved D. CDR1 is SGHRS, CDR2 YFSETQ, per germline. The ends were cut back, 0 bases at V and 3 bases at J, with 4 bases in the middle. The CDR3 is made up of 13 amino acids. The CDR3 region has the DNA TGCGCCAGCAGCTTGGAGTCCAATCAGCCCCAGCATTTT. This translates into CASSLESNQPQHF. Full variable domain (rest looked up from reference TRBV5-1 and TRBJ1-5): KAGVTQTPRYLIKTRGQQVTLSCSPISGHRSVSWYQQTPGQGLQFLFEYFSETQRNKGNFPGRFSGRQFSNSRSEMNVSTLELGDSALYLCASSLESNQPQHFGDGTRLSIL.

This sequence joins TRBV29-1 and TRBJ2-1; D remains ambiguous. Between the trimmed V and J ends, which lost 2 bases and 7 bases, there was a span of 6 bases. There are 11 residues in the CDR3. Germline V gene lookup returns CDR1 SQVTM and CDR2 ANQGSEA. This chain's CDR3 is CSVERANEQFF. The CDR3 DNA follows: TGCAGCGTTGAAAGGGCGAATGAGCAGTTCTTC.

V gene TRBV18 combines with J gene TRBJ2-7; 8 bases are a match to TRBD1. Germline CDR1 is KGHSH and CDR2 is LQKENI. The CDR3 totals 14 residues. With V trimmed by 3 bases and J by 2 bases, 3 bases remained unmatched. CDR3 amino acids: CASSPWTGTYEQYF. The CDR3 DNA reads TGTGCCAGCTCACCTTGGACAGGGACCTACGAGCAGTACTTC.

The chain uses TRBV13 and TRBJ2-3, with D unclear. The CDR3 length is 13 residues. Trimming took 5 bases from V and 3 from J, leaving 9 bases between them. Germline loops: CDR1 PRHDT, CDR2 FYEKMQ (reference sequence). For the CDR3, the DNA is TGTGCCAGCAGCCCTGAATGGACAGATACGCAGTATTTT. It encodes CASSPEWTDTQYF.

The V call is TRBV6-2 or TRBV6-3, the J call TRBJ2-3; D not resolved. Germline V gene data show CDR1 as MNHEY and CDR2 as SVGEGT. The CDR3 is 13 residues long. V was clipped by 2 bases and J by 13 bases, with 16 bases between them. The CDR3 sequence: CASSYPFVLGKYF. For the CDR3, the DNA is TGTGCCAGCAGTTACCCCTTTGTCCTCGGAAAGTATTTT.

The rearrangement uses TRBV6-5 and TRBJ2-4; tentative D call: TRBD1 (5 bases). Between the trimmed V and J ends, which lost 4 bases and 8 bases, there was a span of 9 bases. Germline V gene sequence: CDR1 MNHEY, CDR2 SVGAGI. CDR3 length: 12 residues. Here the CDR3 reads CASSSLGDIQYF. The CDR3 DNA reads TGTGCCAGCAGTTCTTTAGGGGACATTCAGTACTTC.

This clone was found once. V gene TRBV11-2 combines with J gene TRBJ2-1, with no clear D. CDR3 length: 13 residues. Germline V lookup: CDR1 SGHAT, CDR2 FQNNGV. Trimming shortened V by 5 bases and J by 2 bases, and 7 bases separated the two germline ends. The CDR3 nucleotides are TGTGCCAGCAGCCCTCACACCTACAATGAGCAGTTCTTC. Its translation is CASSPHTYNEQFF. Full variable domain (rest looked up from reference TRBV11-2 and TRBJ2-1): EAGVAQSPRYKIIEKRQSVAFWCNPISGHATLYWYQQILGQGPKLLIQFQNNGVVDDSQLPKDRFSAERLKGVDSTLKIQPAKLEDSAVYLCASSPHTYNEQFFGPGTRLTVL.

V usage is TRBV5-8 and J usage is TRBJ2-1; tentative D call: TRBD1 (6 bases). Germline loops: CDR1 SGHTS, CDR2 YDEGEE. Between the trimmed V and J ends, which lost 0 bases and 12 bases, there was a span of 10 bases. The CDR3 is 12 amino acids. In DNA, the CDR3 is TGTGCCAGCAGCTTGGCCCTAGGGGGGCAGTTCTTC. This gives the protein CASSLALGGQFF.

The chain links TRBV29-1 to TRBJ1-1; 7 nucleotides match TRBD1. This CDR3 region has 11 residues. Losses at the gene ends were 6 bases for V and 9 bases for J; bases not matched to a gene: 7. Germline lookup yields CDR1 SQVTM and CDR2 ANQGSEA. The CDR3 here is CSVWTGGKAFF. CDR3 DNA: TGCAGCGTCTGGACAGGAGGAAAAGCTTTCTTT. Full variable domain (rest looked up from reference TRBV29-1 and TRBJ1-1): SAVISQKPSRDICQRGTSLTIQCQVDSQVTMMFWYRQQPGQSLTLIATANQGSEATYESGFVIDKFPISRPNLTFSTLTVSNMSPEDSSIYLCSVWTGGKAFFGQGTRLTVV.

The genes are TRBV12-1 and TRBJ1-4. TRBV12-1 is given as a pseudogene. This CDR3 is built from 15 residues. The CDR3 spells CASSPPKPGDEKLFF. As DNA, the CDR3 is TGTGCCAGCAGCCCGCCCAAACCTGGGGATGAAAAACTGTTTTTT.

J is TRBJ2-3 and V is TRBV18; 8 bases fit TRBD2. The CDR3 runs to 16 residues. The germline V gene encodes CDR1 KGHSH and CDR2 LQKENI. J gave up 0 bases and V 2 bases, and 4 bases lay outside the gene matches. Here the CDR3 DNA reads TGTGCCAGCTCACCATATAGCGGGACTAGCACAGATACGCAGTATTTT. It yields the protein CASSPYSGTSTDTQYF.

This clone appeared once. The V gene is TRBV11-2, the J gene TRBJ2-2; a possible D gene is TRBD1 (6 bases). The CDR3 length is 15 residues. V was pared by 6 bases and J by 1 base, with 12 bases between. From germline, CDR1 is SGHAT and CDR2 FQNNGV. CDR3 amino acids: CASRPGTLNTGELFF. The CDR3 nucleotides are TGTGCCAGCAGACCCGGGACACTGAACACCGGGGAGCTGTTTTTT.

The chain's CDR3 is CASSPTGVGQPQHF. DNA of the CDR3: TGTGCCAGCAGCCCCACAGGGGTAGGTCAGCCCCAGCATTTT. The chain carries TRBV7-9 and TRBJ1-5, with 7 bases matching TRBD1. Germline V gives CDR1 SEHNR, CDR2 FQNEAQ (reference sequence). The CDR3 length is 14 residues. V lost 5 bases and J lost 6; bases outside the gene matches: 7.

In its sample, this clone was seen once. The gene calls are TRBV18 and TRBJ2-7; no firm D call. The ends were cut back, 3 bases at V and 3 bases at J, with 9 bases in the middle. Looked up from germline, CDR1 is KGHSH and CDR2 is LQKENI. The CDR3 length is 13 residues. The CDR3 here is CASSPPRSYEQYF. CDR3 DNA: TGTGCCAGCTCACCCCCCAGGAGCTACGAGCAGTACTTC.

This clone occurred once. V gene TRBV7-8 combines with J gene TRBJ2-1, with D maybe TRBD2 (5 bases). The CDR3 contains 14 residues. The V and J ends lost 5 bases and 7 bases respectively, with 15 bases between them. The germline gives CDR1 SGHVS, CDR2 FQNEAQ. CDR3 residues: CASSPDYFLNEQFF. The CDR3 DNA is TGTGCCAGCAGCCCTGACTACTTCTTGAATGAGCAGTTCTTC. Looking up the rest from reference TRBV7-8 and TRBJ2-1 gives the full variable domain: GAGVSQSPRYKVAKRGQDVALRCDPISGHVSLFWYQQALGQGPEFLTYFQNEAQLDKSGLPSDRFFAERPEGSVSTLKIQRTQQEDSAVYLCASSPDYFLNEQFFGPGTRLTVL.

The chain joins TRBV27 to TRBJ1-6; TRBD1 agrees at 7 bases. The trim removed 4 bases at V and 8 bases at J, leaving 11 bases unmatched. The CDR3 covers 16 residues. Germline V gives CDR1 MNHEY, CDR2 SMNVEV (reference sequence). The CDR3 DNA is TGTGCCAGCAGTTACCCGTTACAGGGGACATATTCACCCCTCCACTTT. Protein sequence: CASSYPLQGTYSPLHF.

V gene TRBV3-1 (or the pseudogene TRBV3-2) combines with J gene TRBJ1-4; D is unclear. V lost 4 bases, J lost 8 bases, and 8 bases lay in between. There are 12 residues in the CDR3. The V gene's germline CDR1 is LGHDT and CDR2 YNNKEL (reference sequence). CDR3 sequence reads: CASSLEQEKLFF. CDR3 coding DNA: TGTGCCAGCAGCCTAGAACAGGAAAAACTGTTTTTT.

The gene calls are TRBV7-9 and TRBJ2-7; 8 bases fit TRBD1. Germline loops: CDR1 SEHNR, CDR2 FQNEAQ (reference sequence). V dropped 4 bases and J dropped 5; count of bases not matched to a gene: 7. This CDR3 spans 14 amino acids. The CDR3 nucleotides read TGTGCCAGCAGCTGGTGGACAGGGTTCGACGAGCAGTACTTC. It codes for CASSWWTGFDEQYF.